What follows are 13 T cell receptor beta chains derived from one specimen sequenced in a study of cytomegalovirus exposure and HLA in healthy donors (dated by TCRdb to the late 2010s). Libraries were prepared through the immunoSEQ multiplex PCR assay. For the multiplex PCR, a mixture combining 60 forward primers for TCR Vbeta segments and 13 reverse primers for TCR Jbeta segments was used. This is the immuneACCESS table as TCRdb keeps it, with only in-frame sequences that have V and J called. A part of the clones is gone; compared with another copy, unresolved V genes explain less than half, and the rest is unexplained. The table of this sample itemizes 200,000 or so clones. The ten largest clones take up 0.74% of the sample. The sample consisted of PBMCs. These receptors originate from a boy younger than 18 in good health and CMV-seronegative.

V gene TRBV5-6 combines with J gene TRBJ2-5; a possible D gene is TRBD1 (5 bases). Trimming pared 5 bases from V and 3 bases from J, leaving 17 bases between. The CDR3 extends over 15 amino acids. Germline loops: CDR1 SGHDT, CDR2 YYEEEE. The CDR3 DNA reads TGTGCCAGCAGGGTAGGGGCGCATAACAAAGAGACCCAGTACTTC. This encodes CASRVGAHNKETQYF. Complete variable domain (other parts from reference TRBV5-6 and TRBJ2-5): DAGVTQSPTHLIKTRGQQVTLRCSPKSGHDTVSWYQQALGQGPQFIFQYYEEEERQRGNFPDRFSGHQFPNYSSELNVNALLLGDSALYLCASRVGAHNKETQYFGPGTRLLVL.

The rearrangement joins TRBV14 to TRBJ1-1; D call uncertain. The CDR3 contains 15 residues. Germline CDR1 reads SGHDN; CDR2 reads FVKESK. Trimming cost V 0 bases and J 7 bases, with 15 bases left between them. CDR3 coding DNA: TGTGCCAGCAGCCAAGATCCTATCTCGGGGATTGAAGCTTTCTTT. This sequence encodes CASSQDPISGIEAFF. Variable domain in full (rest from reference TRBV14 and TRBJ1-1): EAGVTQFPSHSVIEKGQTVTLRCDPISGHDNLYWYRRVMGKEIKFLLHFVKESKQDESGMPNNRFLAERTGGTYSTLKVQPAELEDSGVYFCASSQDPISGIEAFFGQGTRLTVV.

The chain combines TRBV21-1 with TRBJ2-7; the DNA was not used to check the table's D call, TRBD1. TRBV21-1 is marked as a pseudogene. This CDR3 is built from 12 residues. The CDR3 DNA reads TGTGCCAGCAGCAAGGGGCCGTACGAGCAGTACTTC. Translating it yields CASSKGPYEQYF.

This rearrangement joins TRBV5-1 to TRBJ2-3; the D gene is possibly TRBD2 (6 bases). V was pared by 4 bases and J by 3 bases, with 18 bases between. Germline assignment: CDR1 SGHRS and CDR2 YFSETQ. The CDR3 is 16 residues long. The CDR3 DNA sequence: TGCGCCAGCAGCCCCACCTATGCGGGGACGACAGATACGCAGTATTTT. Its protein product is CASSPTYAGTTDTQYF.

CDR3 bases: TGTGCCAGTAGTACGAGGACAGGCGACTACGAGCAGTACTTC. It is translated as CASSTRTGDYEQYF. J is TRBJ2-7 and V is TRBV19; TRBD1 aligns across 7 bases. The CDR3 covers 14 residues. Looked up from germline, CDR1 is LNHDA and CDR2 is SQIVND (reference sequence). V shed 4 bases and J 3 bases; nucleotides not matched to a gene: 6.

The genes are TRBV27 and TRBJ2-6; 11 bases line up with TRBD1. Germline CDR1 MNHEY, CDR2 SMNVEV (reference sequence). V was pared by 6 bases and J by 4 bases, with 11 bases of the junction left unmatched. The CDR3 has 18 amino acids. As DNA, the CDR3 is TGTGCCAGCAGACCGTTAGGACAGGGGGCGCAAGGGGCCAACGTCCTGACTTTC. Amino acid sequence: CASRPLGQGAQGANVLTF.

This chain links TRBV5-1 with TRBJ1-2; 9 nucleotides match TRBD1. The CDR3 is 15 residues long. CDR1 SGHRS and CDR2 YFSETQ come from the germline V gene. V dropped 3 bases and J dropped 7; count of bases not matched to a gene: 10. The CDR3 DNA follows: TGCGCCAGCAGCTCGGGACAGGGTGGTATTGGTGGCTACACCTTC. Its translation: CASSSGQGGIGGYTF.

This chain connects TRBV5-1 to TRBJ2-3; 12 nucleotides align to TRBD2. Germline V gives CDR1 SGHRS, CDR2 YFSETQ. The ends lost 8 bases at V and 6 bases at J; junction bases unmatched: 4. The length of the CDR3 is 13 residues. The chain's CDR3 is CASRLAGVDTQYF. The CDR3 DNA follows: TGCGCCAGTCGACTAGCGGGGGTGGATACGCAGTATTTT.

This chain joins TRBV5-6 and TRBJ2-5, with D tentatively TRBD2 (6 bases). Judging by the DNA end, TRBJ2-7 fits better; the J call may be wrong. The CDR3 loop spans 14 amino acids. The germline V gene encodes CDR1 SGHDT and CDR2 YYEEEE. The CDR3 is CASSLGEERDEQYF. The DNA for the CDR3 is TGTGCCAGCAGCTTGGGGGAGGAGCGGGACGAGCAGTACTTC.

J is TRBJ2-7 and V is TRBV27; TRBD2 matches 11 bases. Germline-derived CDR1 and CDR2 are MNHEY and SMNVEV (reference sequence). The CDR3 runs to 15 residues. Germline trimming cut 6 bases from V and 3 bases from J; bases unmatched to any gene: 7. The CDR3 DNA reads TGTGCCAGCAGGATTAGACTAGCGGGGTACTACGAGCAGTACTTC. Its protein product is CASRIRLAGYYEQYF.

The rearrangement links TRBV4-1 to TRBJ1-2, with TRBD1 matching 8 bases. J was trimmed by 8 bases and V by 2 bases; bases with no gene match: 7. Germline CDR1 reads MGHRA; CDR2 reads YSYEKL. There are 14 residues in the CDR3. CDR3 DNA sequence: TGCGCCAGCAGCCAATGGACAGGGTCAGGCGGCTACACCTTC. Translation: CASSQWTGSGGYTF.

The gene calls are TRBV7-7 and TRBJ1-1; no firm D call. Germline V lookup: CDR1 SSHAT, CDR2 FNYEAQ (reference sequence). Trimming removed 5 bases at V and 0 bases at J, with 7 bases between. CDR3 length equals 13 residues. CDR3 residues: CASSAQVNTEAFF. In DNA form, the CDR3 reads TGTGCCAGCAGCGCACAAGTGAACACTGAAGCTTTCTTT.

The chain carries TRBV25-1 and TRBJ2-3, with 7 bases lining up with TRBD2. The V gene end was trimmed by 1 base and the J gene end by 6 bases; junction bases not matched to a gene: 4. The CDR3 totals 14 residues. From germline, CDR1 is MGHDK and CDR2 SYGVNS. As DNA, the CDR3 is TGTGCCAGCAGTGAATCGGGGCGGGGGGATACGCAGTATTTT. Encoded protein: CASSESGRGDTQYF.